These 19 T cell receptor beta chains share one sample of origin, sequenced in a study of human T cells and chemical hapten exposure. Unfractionated whole blood yielded the extracted total RNA. A single record per CDR3 protein comes from TCRdb applying MiXCR to the 5' RACE reads. The profile shows 150,000 or so distinct CDR3 sequences, about 4.3% of them singletons. These receptors were obtained from a female donor in good health.

V usage is TRBV7-2 and J usage is TRBJ2-2; D possibly corresponds to TRBD1 (5 bases). CDR3 length: 14 residues. Trimming shortened V by 2 bases and J by 6 bases, and 10 bases separated the two germline ends. The germline V gene encodes CDR1 SGHTA and CDR2 FQGNSA. CDR3 sequence: CASSLMGPSGELFF. The CDR3 region has the DNA TGTGCCAGCAGCTTAATGGGGCCCTCCGGGGAGCTGTTTTTT.

Many counts were recorded for this clonotype. This chain connects TRBV3-1 to TRBJ2-3, with D tentatively TRBD2 (5 bases). The CDR3 has 17 residues. Per the germline V gene, CDR1 is LGHDT and CDR2 is YNNKEL (reference sequence). The V end lost 3 bases, the J end lost 3 bases, and 19 bases lay between the germline ends. CDR3 amino acids: CASSHGLAGGRTDTQYF. The CDR3 nucleotides are TGTGCCAGCAGCCACGGACTGGCCGGCGGACGGACAGATACGCAGTATTTT.

This clonotype was counted many times. The chain employs TRBV29-1 and TRBJ2-7; 11 positions agree with TRBD1. Germline V CDR1 and CDR2: SQVTM, ANQGSEA. CDR3 length: 13 residues. V shed 5 bases, J shed 6 bases, and the junction held 6 bases outside the gene matches. The CDR3 DNA reads TGCAGCGTTTTGGTGGGACAGGGGGTCGAGCAGTACTTC. As protein: CSVLVGQGVEQYF.

The chain carries TRBV19 and TRBJ1-1; D unclear. Trimming stripped 11 bases from V and 7 bases from J, with 17 bases between. Per germline, CDR1 LNHDA and CDR2 SQIVND (reference sequence). The CDR3 totals 12 residues. The chain's CDR3 is CASKWSTGEAFF. CDR3 DNA sequence: TGTGCCTCAAAATGGAGTACCGGTGAAGCTTTCTTT.

This clonotype was found a few times. This chain uses TRBV7-8 with TRBJ1-2, with 11 bases matching TRBD1. V lost 5 bases, J lost 7 bases, and 6 bases stayed unmatched. CDR3 length: 14 amino acids. Germline V gene lookup returns CDR1 SGHVS and CDR2 FQNEAQ. Written as DNA, the CDR3 is TGTGCCAGCAGCCCTCGGACAGGGGGCGTTGGCTACACCTTC. This translates into CASSPRTGGVGYTF.

This clonotype appeared a few times. This chain joins TRBV7-3 and TRBJ2-5; no definite D call. Germline V gene lookup returns CDR1 SGHTA and CDR2 FQGTGA. This CDR3 has 15 residues. V dropped 3 bases and J dropped 5 bases, with 16 bases sitting between them. The CDR3 DNA is TGTGCCAGCAGCTTTGGGTTAGCTTTGGGGGAGACCCAGTACTTC. Its protein product is CASSFGLALGETQYF.

The sample holds many counts of this clonotype. This chain joins TRBV4-2 and TRBJ1-2; possibly TRBD1 for D (5 bases). The germline V and J ends were trimmed by 4 bases and 6 bases, with 15 bases remaining between them. Germline V gives CDR1 LGHNA, CDR2 YNFKEQ. CDR3 length equals 14 residues. This CDR3 is CASSPILGRDGYTF. CDR3 in DNA: TGTGCCAGCAGCCCCATCCTGGGGCGAGATGGCTACACCTTC.

The sample holds many counts of this clonotype. A read error may account for a junction end that differs from germline. This chain joins TRBV5-6 and TRBJ2-1; D is unresolved. The length of the CDR3 is 16 residues. The V gene's germline CDR1 is SGHDT and CDR2 YYEEEE. The CDR3 DNA reads TGTGCCAGCAGCTTGGAGCTGGACCCTTCCTACAGTGAGCAGTTCTTC. It is translated as CASSLELDPSYSEQFF.

This clonotype was seen many times. The chain combines TRBV4-1 with TRBJ1-2; weak D call: TRBD1 (5 bases). V was clipped by 1 base and J by 0 bases, with 9 bases between them. CDR3 size: 15 residues. CDR1 is MGHRA, CDR2 YSYEKL, per germline. The CDR3 is CASSQVPRANYGYTF. CDR3 coding DNA: TGCGCCAGCAGCCAAGTTCCCAGGGCTAACTATGGCTACACCTTC.

This clonotype was recorded at least ten times. This rearrangement joins TRBV7-9 to TRBJ1-1; TRBD1 is a possible D gene (5 bases). Germline CDR1 reads SEHNR; CDR2 reads FQNEAQ (reference sequence). Trimming cost V 5 bases and J 0 bases, with 19 bases left between them. This CDR3 has 17 amino acids. CDR3 protein: CASSPTTGVLMNTEAFF. In DNA form, the CDR3 reads TGTGCCAGCAGCCCGACAACAGGAGTACTCATGAACACTGAAGCTTTCTTT.

This clonotype has a count of ten or more. The chain employs TRBV9 and TRBJ1-1; TRBD1 aligns across 10 bases. V was clipped by 4 bases and J by 6 bases; unmatched bases: 6. The V gene's germline CDR1 is SGDLS and CDR2 YYNGEE. The CDR3 spans 14 residues. The CDR3 loop reads CASSSRDRGSEAFF. CDR3 nucleotide sequence: TGTGCCAGCAGCAGTCGGGACAGGGGATCTGAAGCTTTCTTT.

This clonotype was observed at least ten times. The CDR3 DNA follows: TGTGCCAGCAACGGACTAGTAAATGAGCAGTTCTTC. This translates into CASNGLVNEQFF. V and J are TRBV6-1 and TRBJ2-1, with 7 bases lining up with TRBD2. CDR1 is MNHNS, CDR2 SASEGT, per germline. This CDR3 comprises 12 residues. V shed 7 bases and J 7 bases; nucleotides not matched to a gene: 4.

V is TRBV3-1 and J is TRBJ1-1; D is uncertain. The CDR3 is made up of 13 amino acids. CDR1 LGHDT and CDR2 YNNKEL come from the germline V gene (reference sequence). Trimming removed 7 bases at V and 1 base at J, with 10 bases between. The CDR3: CASTHWRNTEAFF. CDR3 DNA sequence: TGTGCCAGCACCCACTGGCGGAACACTGAAGCTTTCTTT.

This clonotype was counted a few times. This chain links TRBV5-8 with TRBJ2-5; D might be TRBD1 (6 bases). V was cut by 2 bases and J by 5 bases, with 16 bases left in between. The CDR3 consists of 15 residues. Germline loops: CDR1 SGHTS, CDR2 YDEGEE. CDR3 residues: CASSFIGGDWETQYF. In DNA, the CDR3 is TGTGCCAGCAGCTTTATAGGGGGAGATTGGGAGACCCAGTACTTC.

The genes are TRBV10-3 and TRBJ1-1; tentative D call: TRBD1 (6 bases). The V end was cut by 4 bases, the J end by 4 bases, with 13 bases between. This CDR3 has 14 residues. Per the germline V gene, CDR1 is ENHRY and CDR2 is SYGVKD. The CDR3: CAISAGAESTEAFF. DNA for the CDR3: TGTGCCATCAGTGCGGGGGCCGAAAGCACTGAAGCTTTCTTT.

The sample holds a few counts of this clonotype. The chain carries TRBV14 and TRBJ2-3; D is uncertain. The CDR3 is 15 residues long. Between the trimmed V and J ends, which lost 0 bases and 2 bases, there was a span of 9 bases. Germline CDR1 and CDR2: SGHDN and FVKESK. The CDR3 DNA reads TGTGCCAGCAGCCAAGAAAGGGAAGACACAGATACGCAGTATTTT. Translated, it gives CASSQEREDTDTQYF. The variable domain in full, completed from reference TRBV14 and TRBJ2-3, reads EAGVTQFPSHSVIEKGQTVTLRCDPISGHDNLYWYRRVMGKEIKFLLHFVKESKQDESGMPNNRFLAERTGGTYSTLKVQPAELEDSGVYFCASSQEREDTDTQYFGPGTRLTVL.

This clonotype was found many times. This sequence joins TRBV2 and TRBJ2-3; 14 positions agree with TRBD2. V shed 3 bases and J 5 bases; nucleotides not matched to a gene: 1. CDR3 size: 15 residues. Germline V gene sequence: CDR1 SNHLY, CDR2 FYNNEI. This CDR3 reads CASSDGLAGGDTQYF. The CDR3 bases are TGTGCCAGCAGTGACGGACTAGCGGGGGGAGATACGCAGTATTTT.

This clonotype was recorded many times. The chain joins TRBV12-3 or TRBV12-4 to TRBJ2-7; no clear D. The CDR3 spans 15 residues. Trimming cost V 6 bases and J 3 bases, with 18 bases left between them. The CDR3 spells CASSRHPSEGYEQYF. CDR3 nucleotide sequence: TGTGCCAGCAGCAGACACCCTTCAGAAGGCTACGAGCAGTACTTC.

Ten or more counts support this clonotype. Here the CDR3 reads CASSLGRGWDTEAFF. CDR3 coding DNA: TGTGCCAGCAGCTTAGGGAGGGGTTGGGACACTGAAGCTTTCTTT. This chain uses TRBV7-2 with TRBJ1-1; a possible D gene is TRBD1 (5 bases). This CDR3 contains 15 residues. V lost 1 base and J lost 3, with 12 bases in between. Germline CDR1 SGHTA, CDR2 FQGNSA. The variable domain in full, completed from reference TRBV7-2 and TRBJ1-1, reads GAGVSQSPSNKVTEKGKDVELRCDPISGHTALYWYRQSLGQGLEFLIYFQGNSAPDKSGLPSDRFSAERTGGSVSTLTIQRTQQEDSAVYLCASSLGRGWDTEAFFGQGTRLTVV.